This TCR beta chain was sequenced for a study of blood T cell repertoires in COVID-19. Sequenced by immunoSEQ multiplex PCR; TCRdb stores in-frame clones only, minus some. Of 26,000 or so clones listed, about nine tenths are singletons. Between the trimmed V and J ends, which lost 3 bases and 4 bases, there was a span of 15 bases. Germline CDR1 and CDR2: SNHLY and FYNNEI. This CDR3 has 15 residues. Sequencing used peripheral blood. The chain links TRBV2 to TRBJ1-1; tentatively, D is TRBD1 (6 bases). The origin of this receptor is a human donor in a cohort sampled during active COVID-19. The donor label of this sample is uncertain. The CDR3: CASSESRGTPTEAFF. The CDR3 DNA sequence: TGTGCCAGCAGTGAGTCCAGGGGAACCCCCACTGAAGCTTTCTTT.